One and the same sample provided the 30 T cell receptor beta chains below, sequenced in a study of T cell repertoires in cytomegalovirus infection. TCRdb recomputed calls from the reads with MiXCR, one row per CDR3 protein. The repertoire includes some 300,000 distinct CDR3 sequences, roughly a tenth of them detected once, and approximately 2.4% sits in the top ten. The sample consisted of PBMCs. Receptors were obtained from a human donor in good health (CMV status not recorded). Some clones in this sample may be carry-over from other donors' samples.

The CDR3 coding sequence is TGCAGTGCTAGATTACCGGGAGGCGGCACTGAAGCTTTCTTT. It specifies CSARLPGGGTEAFF. J is TRBJ1-1 and V is TRBV20-1; D unclear. V was trimmed by 2 bases and J by 4 bases, leaving 14 bases between them. CDR1 DFQATT and CDR2 SNEGSKA come from the germline V gene (reference sequence). This CDR3 is built from 14 residues.

This clonotype has at least ten counts. For the CDR3, the DNA is TGTGCCCGGGGACTTCCCCACGAGCAGTACGTC. Protein product: CARGLPHEQYV. V usage is TRBV2 and J usage is TRBJ2-7, with D perhaps matching TRBD2 (6 bases). V was trimmed by 11 bases and J by 5 bases, leaving 13 bases between them. The germline V gene encodes CDR1 SNHLY and CDR2 FYNNEI. The CDR3 consists of 11 residues.

This clonotype was observed many times. The chain employs TRBV7-3 and TRBJ2-1; no firm D call. Germline CDR1 is SGHTA and CDR2 is FQGTGA. The CDR3 is made up of 12 amino acids. The V end lost 5 bases, the J end lost 6 bases, and 8 bases lay between the germline ends. The chain's CDR3 is CASSLPANEQFF. CDR3 coding DNA: TGTGCCAGCAGCCTCCCCGCCAATGAGCAGTTCTTC.

This clonotype showed up many times. This sequence joins TRBV7-6 and TRBJ1-1; weak D call: TRBD1 (5 bases). From germline, CDR1 is SGHVS and CDR2 FNYEAQ. This CDR3 region has 15 residues. Trimming cost V 6 bases and J 0 bases, with 14 bases left between them. The CDR3 coding sequence is TGTGCCAGCAGACCGGAGGTGGACATGAACACTGAAGCTTTCTTT. Translated, it gives CASRPEVDMNTEAFF.

This clonotype was seen at least ten times. The chain joins TRBV6-2 or TRBV6-3 to TRBJ1-2; no clear D gene. Looked up from germline, CDR1 is MNHEY and CDR2 is SVGEGT. This CDR3 contains 13 residues. V was trimmed by 6 bases and J by 0 bases, leaving 8 bases between them. The CDR3 region is CASRKTSNYGYTF. DNA for the CDR3: TGTGCCAGCAGAAAGACTTCTAACTATGGCTACACCTTC.

This clonotype was recorded many times. The V and J genes are TRBV6-5 and TRBJ2-7; possibly TRBD2 for D (5 bases). Trimming removed 2 bases from V and 5 bases from J, with 7 bases in between. CDR3 length: 12 amino acids. In germline, CDR1 is MNHEY, CDR2 SVGAGI. The CDR3 sequence: CASSYAGNEQYF. The CDR3 coding sequence is TGTGCCAGCAGTTACGCGGGTAACGAGCAGTACTTC.

The CDR3 region has the DNA TGTGCCATCAGTGGAGCAACCGGGACGGTGAACACCGGGGAGCTGTTTTTT. Protein sequence: CAISGATGTVNTGELFF. The chain joins TRBV10-3 to TRBJ2-2; perhaps D is TRBD1 or TRBD2 (5 bases each). Germline-derived CDR1 and CDR2 are ENHRY and SYGVKD. The CDR3 has 17 amino acids. The V end lost 4 bases, the J end lost 1 base, and 16 bases lay between the germline ends.

This clonotype was counted many times. V gene TRBV7-6 combines with J gene TRBJ2-2; no clear D gene. The CDR3 length is 16 residues. Germline V gene lookup returns CDR1 SGHVS and CDR2 FNYEAQ. V was cut by 0 bases and J by 6 bases, with 14 bases left in between. The CDR3 region has the DNA TGTGCCAGCAGCTTAGCGGTGGGGATCGTGGCCGGGGAGCTGTTTTTT. Its translation: CASSLAVGIVAGELFF.

This clonotype came up a few times. The V call is TRBV2, the J call TRBJ2-1; unclear D gene. Germline lookup yields CDR1 SNHLY and CDR2 FYNNEI. The CDR3 runs to 14 residues. V was clipped by 5 bases and J by 0 bases, with 8 bases between them. CDR3 DNA: TGTGCCAGCAGTCTAAGAAGCTCCTACAATGAGCAGTTCTTC. This translates into CASSLRSSYNEQFF.

This clonotype has ten or more counts. The chain employs TRBV6-4 and TRBJ2-3; TRBD1 matches at 8 bases. The V gene's germline CDR1 is MRHNA and CDR2 SNTAGT. Trimming at V came to 0 bases and at J to 4 bases, leaving 3 bases not matched to a gene. The CDR3 is 15 amino acids. CDR3 sequence reads: CASSDSPDRADTQYF. CDR3 DNA sequence: TGTGCCAGCAGTGACTCCCCGGACAGGGCAGATACGCAGTATTTT.

In this sample, this clonotype turned up a few times. The chain employs TRBV19 and TRBJ1-5; D remains ambiguous. The CDR3 is made up of 14 amino acids. V dropped 6 bases and J dropped 0 bases, with 9 bases sitting between them. Germline V gene sequence: CDR1 LNHDA, CDR2 SQIVND (reference sequence). For the CDR3, the DNA is TGTGCCAGTAGCAGCGTAAATAGCAATCAGCCCCAGCATTTT. Its protein product is CASSSVNSNQPQHF.

This clonotype was counted many times. The gene calls are TRBV28 and TRBJ1-2; 9 bases map to TRBD1. The CDR3 loop spans 13 amino acids. Germline V gives CDR1 MDHEN, CDR2 SYDVKM. Trimming took 10 bases from V and 6 from J; bases not matched to a gene: 9. The CDR3, as DNA: TGTGCCACATACAGGGGGCTCGCGAATGGCTACACCTTC. Its protein product is CATYRGLANGYTF.

This clonotype was found a few times. The chain joins TRBV7-9 to TRBJ2-3, with 8 bases matching TRBD1. The V segment lost 4 bases and the J segment 0 bases; nucleotides outside the gene matches: 3. The germline gives CDR1 SEHNR, CDR2 FQNEAQ (reference sequence). The CDR3 length is 15 residues. The CDR3 DNA reads as TGTGCCAGCAGCTACAGACAGGGGAGCACAGATACGCAGTATTTT. Translated: CASSYRQGSTDTQYF.

This clonotype has at least ten counts. The genes are TRBV7-9 and TRBJ1-5; D gene ambiguous. From germline, CDR1 is SEHNR and CDR2 FQNEAQ (reference sequence). V lost 2 bases to trimming and J lost 6 bases, with 5 bases between them. The CDR3 is made up of 12 amino acids. CDR3 sequence: CASSLSSQPQHF. CDR3 bases: TGTGCCAGCAGCTTAAGTAGTCAGCCCCAGCATTTT.

This clonotype has at least ten counts. This chain uses TRBV10-3 with TRBJ2-5; possible D gene TRBD2, 5 bases. This CDR3 has 17 amino acids. CDR1 and CDR2 (germline): ENHRY, SYGVKD. V was shortened by 0 bases and J by 3 bases, with 17 bases between the two germline ends. CDR3 DNA: TGTGCCATCAGTGAGTCCCTAGAGACACGGCGGGAAGAGACCCAGTACTTC. Its protein is CAISESLETRREETQYF.

This clonotype was counted at least ten times. The CDR3 protein is CASSQARGGVSGNTIYF. CDR3 sequence (DNA): TGCGCCAGCAGCCAGGCTAGAGGAGGTGTCTCTGGAAACACCATATATTTT. The rearrangement links TRBV4-3 to TRBJ1-3; no clear D gene. Germline CDR1 LGHNA, CDR2 YSLEER. Trimming shortened V by 3 bases and J by 0 bases, and 15 bases separated the two germline ends. The CDR3 spans 17 residues.

This clonotype has at least ten counts. V and J are TRBV7-6 and TRBJ1-5; D possibly corresponds to TRBD1 (6 bases). Germline V gene sequence: CDR1 SGHVS, CDR2 FNYEAQ. The CDR3 consists of 15 residues. The germline V and J ends were trimmed by 5 bases and 4 bases, with 15 bases remaining between them. The CDR3 DNA sequence: TGTGCCAGCAGCCAGACGGACAGAAGTAATCAGCCCCAGCATTTT. This codes for CASSQTDRSNQPQHF.

This clonotype was counted many times. The chain uses TRBV12-3 or TRBV12-4 and TRBJ1-2, with D tentatively TRBD1 (6 bases). The V end was cut by 6 bases, the J end by 4 bases, with 15 bases between. The CDR3 extends over 14 amino acids. CDR3 sequence: CASSPQQGSYGYTF. The CDR3 DNA reads TGTGCCAGCAGCCCTCAACAGGGATCCTATGGCTACACCTTC.

This clonotype was seen many times. The chain links TRBV6-5 to TRBJ1-1; no clear D. The CDR3 runs 17 residues. V lost 2 bases and J 0 bases, leaving 16 bases between the germline ends. CDR1 MNHEY and CDR2 SVGAGI come from the germline V gene. CDR3 residues: CASSYGPGRYMNTEAFF. The CDR3 coding sequence is TGTGCCAGCAGTTACGGCCCGGGGAGGTATATGAACACTGAAGCTTTCTTT.

A remark on this clonotype: A single base separates this from a much larger clone, so it may be a read error. The chain recombines TRBV13 with TRBJ2-2; D perhaps matches TRBD1 (6 bases). Trimming removed 4 bases from V and 1 base from J, with 16 bases in between. Germline V gene sequence: CDR1 PRHDT, CDR2 FYEKMQ (reference sequence). The CDR3 length is 17 residues. The CDR3 spells CASSSLWTEKNTGELFF. Here the CDR3 DNA reads TGTGCCAGCAGCTCCCTATGGACAGAAAAGAACACCGGGGAGCTGTTTTTT.

This clonotype was picked up many times. This chain joins TRBV7-8 and TRBJ1-1; no definite D call. Per germline, CDR1 SGHVS and CDR2 FQNEAQ. Between the trimmed V and J ends, which lost 6 bases and 0 bases, there was a span of 8 bases. The CDR3 loop spans 13 amino acids. In nucleotides, the CDR3 is TGTGCCAGCAGACAAAATATGAACACTGAAGCTTTCTTT. It yields the protein CASRQNMNTEAFF.

This clonotype was recorded many times. This chain uses TRBV20-1 with TRBJ2-7; D remains unclear. The germline gives CDR1 DFQATT, CDR2 SNEGSKA (reference sequence). The CDR3 is made up of 14 amino acids. Trimming stripped 2 bases from V and 1 base from J, with 12 bases between. CDR3 in amino acids: CSARHTLTSYEQYF. CDR3 DNA: TGCAGTGCTAGACACACATTGACGTCCTACGAGCAGTACTTC.

This clonotype was observed at least ten times. This rearrangement joins TRBV5-5 to TRBJ1-1; the match to TRBD1 covers 8 bases. J gave up 5 bases and V 3 bases, and 18 bases lay outside the gene matches. CDR3 length: 18 residues. Germline V gene sequence: CDR1 SGHKS, CDR2 YYEKEE (reference sequence). As DNA, the CDR3 is TGTGCCAGCAGCTCCCCTGGACAGGGAGGGGCGGGGGAAACTGAAGCTTTCTTT. Protein sequence: CASSSPGQGGAGETEAFF.

This clonotype was found many times. The rearrangement links TRBV5-5 to TRBJ1-2, with D tentatively TRBD1 (6 bases). The CDR3 extends over 15 amino acids. Per germline, CDR1 SGHKS and CDR2 YYEKEE (reference sequence). Trimming shortened V by 1 base and J by 2 bases, and 12 bases separated the two germline ends. CDR3 bases: TGTGCCAGCAGCTTGACAGCTCAGGGGAACTATGGCTACACCTTC. Its protein is CASSLTAQGNYGYTF.

The chain links TRBV20-1 to TRBJ2-3, with no clear D. CDR1 and CDR2 (germline): DFQATT, SNEGSKA (reference sequence). The germline V and J ends were trimmed by 3 bases and 5 bases, with 9 bases remaining between them. The CDR3 spans 12 residues. CDR3 region: CSASLGIDTQYF. As DNA, the CDR3 is TGCAGTGCTAGTTTAGGGATAGATACGCAGTATTTT.

This clonotype has at least ten counts. The V and J genes are TRBV29-1 and TRBJ1-1, with D possibly matching TRBD1 (5 bases). V lost 4 bases to trimming and J lost 7 bases, with 13 bases between them. The CDR3 contains 12 residues. Germline V gives CDR1 SQVTM, CDR2 ANQGSEA. CDR3 DNA: TGCAGCGTTGCGTCGGGGGAAGTTGAAGCTTTCTTT. It codes for CSVASGEVEAFF.

In its sample, this clonotype was seen many times. The chain links TRBV15 to TRBJ2-3; weak D call: TRBD2 (5 bases). V was clipped by 0 bases and J by 3 bases, with 22 bases between them. The CDR3 is 19 amino acids. Germline V CDR1 and CDR2: LNHNV, YYDKDF (reference sequence). The CDR3 protein is CATSRDEGSAFTGTDTQYF. CDR3 DNA sequence: TGTGCCACCAGCAGAGACGAGGGTAGCGCCTTCACGGGGACAGATACGCAGTATTTT.

This clonotype was seen a handful of times. The chain has TRBV2 and TRBJ2-7; D uncertain. The V end was cut by 7 bases, the J end by 2 bases, with 12 bases between. Germline V gene sequence: CDR1 SNHLY, CDR2 FYNNEI. The CDR3 is 13 amino acids. The CDR3 region has the DNA TGTGCCAGCACCCTTGGGTCCACCTACGAGCAGTACGTC. Translation: CASTLGSTYEQYV.

This clonotype was seen at least ten times. This chain joins TRBV14 and TRBJ1-5, with D perhaps matching TRBD1 (6 bases). The CDR3 consists of 18 residues. V was pared by 0 bases and J by 6 bases, with 21 bases between. Germline CDR1 and CDR2: SGHDN and FVKESK. CDR3 region: CASSQDGGARGMVQPQHF. The CDR3 bases are TGTGCCAGCAGCCAAGATGGGGGGGCGCGGGGAATGGTTCAGCCCCAGCATTTT.

This clonotype was counted ten times or more. This chain links TRBV14 with TRBJ2-1; possibly TRBD2 for D (7 bases). Germline V lookup: CDR1 SGHDN, CDR2 FVKESK. This CDR3 has 16 amino acids. V lost 2 bases and J lost 4, with 15 bases in between. CDR3 nucleotides: TGTGCCAGCAGCCAATTTACCGGGGGGCATTACAATGAGCAGTTCTTC. It codes for CASSQFTGGHYNEQFF.